This T cell receptor beta chain came from a study of T cell changes during pregnancy in multiple sclerosis. Germline assignment: CDR1 SGDLS and CDR2 YYNGEE. V lost 0 bases and J lost 2, with 9 bases in between. The CDR3 has 15 residues. Produced via immunoSEQ multiplex PCR; TCRdb's table is partial and in-frame only. Among around 30,000 clones listed, roughly 86% were seen once. The TCR comes from a female donor with multiple sclerosis, enrolled in a pregnancy study. Sequenced here: CD8+ T cells from peripheral blood mononuclear cells, sampled before pregnancy. The chain joins TRBV9 to TRBJ2-1, with TRBD2 as a possible D gene (5 bases). The CDR3 DNA reads as TGTGCCAGCAGCGTAGGCGGGTCCACCTACAATGAGCAGTTCTTC. This gives the protein CASSVGGSTYNEQFF.